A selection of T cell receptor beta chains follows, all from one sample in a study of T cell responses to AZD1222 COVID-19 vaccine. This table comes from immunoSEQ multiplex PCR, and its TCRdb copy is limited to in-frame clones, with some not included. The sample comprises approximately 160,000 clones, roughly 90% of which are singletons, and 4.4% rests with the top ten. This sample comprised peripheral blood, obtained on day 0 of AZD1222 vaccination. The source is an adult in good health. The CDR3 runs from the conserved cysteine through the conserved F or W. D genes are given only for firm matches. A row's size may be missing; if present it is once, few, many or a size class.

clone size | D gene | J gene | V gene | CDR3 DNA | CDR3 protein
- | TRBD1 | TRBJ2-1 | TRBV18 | TGTGCCAGCTCCCCAGACAGGGAGTCCTACAATGAGCAGTTCTTC | CASSPDRESYNEQFF
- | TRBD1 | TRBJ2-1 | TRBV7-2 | TGTGCCAGCAGGTCTGATGGGAGAAGTAGGACAGGTGAGCAGTTCTTC | CASRSDGRSRTGEQFF
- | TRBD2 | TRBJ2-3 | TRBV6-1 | TGTGCCAGCAGTGAAATGTGGTCGGGACTAGCAAGTGATACGCAGTATTTT | CASSEMWSGLASDTQYF
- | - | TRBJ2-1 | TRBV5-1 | TGCGCCAGCAGCTTGGAATCGGGAGAAGGTTACAATGAGCAGTTCTTC | CASSLESGEGYNEQFF
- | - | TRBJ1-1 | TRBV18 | TGTGCCAGCTCACCAGATTTATCCCCGGGGAACACTGAAGCTTTCTTT | CASSPDLSPGNTEAFF
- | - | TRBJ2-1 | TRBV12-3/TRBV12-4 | TGTGCCAGCAGCCCCGGATGGAATGAGCAGTTCTTC | CASSPGWNEQFF
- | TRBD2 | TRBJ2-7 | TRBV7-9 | TGTGCCAGCAGCTATTCTAGCGGGAATGACGAGCAGTACTTC | CASSYSSGNDEQYF
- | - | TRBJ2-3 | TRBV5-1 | TGCGCCAGCAGCCCGACCGGGGACACAGATACGCAGTATTTT | CASSPTGDTDTQYF
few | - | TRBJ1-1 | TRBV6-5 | TGTGCCAGCGGACTGAACACTGAAGCTTTCTTT | CASGLNTEAFF
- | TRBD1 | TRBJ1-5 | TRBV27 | TGTGCCAGCAGTACCGGGACAGGGGGGGGTCAGCCCCAGCATTTT | CASSTGTGGGQPQHF
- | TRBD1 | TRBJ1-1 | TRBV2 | TGTGCCAGCAGTGCTTCAGGGGGACTGAACACTGAAGCTTTCTTT | CASSASGGLNTEAFF
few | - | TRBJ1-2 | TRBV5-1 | TGCGCCAGCAGCTTGGGACCGAACTCCTATGGCTACACCTTC | CASSLGPNSYGYTF
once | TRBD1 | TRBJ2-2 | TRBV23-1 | TGCGCCAGCACCCTAGGACAGGGTAACACCGGGGAGCTGTTTTTT | CASTLGQGNTGELFF
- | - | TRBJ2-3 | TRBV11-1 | TGTGCCAGCAGCTTCCGAGGGCCCGTCCGCACAGATACGCAGTATTTT | CASSFRGPVRTDTQYF